Listed below are T cell receptor beta chains from one sample, sequenced in a study of T cells after yellow fever vaccination. TCRdb reprocessed the 5' RACE reads with MiXCR, giving one entry per CDR3 protein. The sample has some 500,000 distinct CDR3 sequences; roughly 14% are singletons. This material consisted of PBMCs, taken on the day of the yellow fever booster vaccination. These receptor sequences come from a young man who received the YFV17D yellow fever vaccine. CDR3s include the opening cysteine and the closing phenylalanine or tryptophan. The order of the fields is J gene, clone size, D gene, V gene, CDR3 DNA, CDR3 protein. The D gene is left open where the match is weak. Part of the rows lack a size; the others show once, few, many or a class for expanded clones.

J gene: TRBJ2-1; clone size: few; D gene: TRBD2; V gene: TRBV20-1; CDR3 DNA: TGCAGTGCCCCTGGGGGACTAGCGGAGATACGTTCCTACAATGAGCAGTTCTTC; CDR3 protein: CSAPGGLAEIRSYNEQFF
J gene: TRBJ1-6; clone size: -; D gene: TRBD1; V gene: TRBV3-1; CDR3 DNA: TGTGCCAGCAGCCAAGGACAGGGGAATTCACCCCTCCACTTT; CDR3 protein: CASSQGQGNSPLHF
J gene: TRBJ2-3; clone size: -; D gene: -; V gene: TRBV15; CDR3 DNA: TGTGCCACCAGCAGAGACGGCGGACGATACACAGATACGCAGTATTTT; CDR3 protein: CATSRDGGRYTDTQYF
J gene: TRBJ2-1; clone size: few; D gene: -; V gene: TRBV5-4; CDR3 DNA: TGTGCCAGCAGCTCCTCGGGTCGGGAGCAGTTCTTC; CDR3 protein: CASSSSGREQFF
J gene: TRBJ2-3; clone size: -; D gene: -; V gene: TRBV9; CDR3 DNA: TGTGCCAGCAGCGTAGGGTTTGATACGCAGTATTTT; CDR3 protein: CASSVGFDTQYF
J gene: TRBJ2-3; clone size: -; D gene: -; V gene: TRBV20-1; CDR3 DNA: TGCAGTGCTAGAGGGGGAATTGGGACAGATACGCAGTATTTT; CDR3 protein: CSARGGIGTDTQYF
J gene: TRBJ2-7; clone size: -; D gene: -; V gene: TRBV20-1; CDR3 DNA: TGCAGTGCTGGGGGAAGACAACCGAGGACCTACGAGCAGTACTTC; CDR3 protein: CSAGGRQPRTYEQYF
J gene: TRBJ2-7; clone size: few; D gene: TRBD1; V gene: TRBV7-2; CDR3 DNA: TGTGCCAGCAGCCCCTTTTTGGGGACAGTCTACGAGCAGTACTTC; CDR3 protein: CASSPFLGTVYEQYF
J gene: TRBJ1-5; clone size: -; D gene: TRBD1; V gene: TRBV5-1; CDR3 DNA: TGCGCCAGCAGCTACGGACAGGGAGGACAGCCCCAGCATTTT; CDR3 protein: CASSYGQGGQPQHF
J gene: TRBJ1-5; clone size: -; D gene: -; V gene: TRBV28; CDR3 DNA: TGTGCCAGCAGTTTAAGGGACTATAGCAATCAGCCCCAGCATTTT; CDR3 protein: CASSLRDYSNQPQHF
J gene: TRBJ2-1; clone size: -; D gene: TRBD2; V gene: TRBV27; CDR3 DNA: TGTGCCAGCAGTTTAGTGTCTAGCGGGGTGGGGTCCTACAATGAGCAGTTCTTC; CDR3 protein: CASSLVSSGVGSYNEQFF
J gene: TRBJ1-2; clone size: -; D gene: TRBD1; V gene: TRBV15; CDR3 DNA: TGTGCCACCAGCAGAGCAGGGGGCAGGGACTACACCTTC; CDR3 protein: CATSRAGGRDYTF
J gene: TRBJ2-1; clone size: -; D gene: TRBD1; V gene: TRBV6-2/TRBV6-3; CDR3 DNA: TGTGCCAGCCTATCCGGGGACAGATTTGGGAATGAGCAGTTCTTC; CDR3 protein: CASLSGDRFGNEQFF
J gene: TRBJ2-2; clone size: many; D gene: TRBD2; V gene: TRBV20-1; CDR3 DNA: TGCAGTGTCCGGGAGGGCACCGGGGAGCTGTTTTTT; CDR3 protein: CSVREGTGELFF
J gene: TRBJ2-3; clone size: -; D gene: -; V gene: TRBV20-1; CDR3 DNA: TGCAGTGCGAGACCTATCGCAGATACGCAGTATTTT; CDR3 protein: CSARPIADTQYF
J gene: TRBJ2-7; clone size: few; D gene: TRBD2; V gene: TRBV10-3; CDR3 DNA: TGTGCCATCAGCCGACTAGCGGAAACCTACGAGCAGTACTTC; CDR3 protein: CAISRLAETYEQYF
J gene: TRBJ2-2; clone size: -; D gene: TRBD1; V gene: TRBV18; CDR3 DNA: TGTGCCAGCTCAACAAACAGGGGTGCTGCACTCGGGGAGCTGTTTTTT; CDR3 protein: CASSTNRGAALGELFF
J gene: TRBJ2-1; clone size: -; D gene: -; V gene: TRBV20-1; CDR3 DNA: TGCAGTGCTACCATGAAGAGCTCCTACAATGAGCAGTTCTTC; CDR3 protein: CSATMKSSYNEQFF
J gene: TRBJ2-2; clone size: -; D gene: -; V gene: TRBV29-1; CDR3 DNA: TGCAGCGTTGGGGGGTTAATCACCGGGGAGCTGTTTTTT; CDR3 protein: CSVGGLITGELFF
J gene: TRBJ2-2; clone size: -; D gene: -; V gene: TRBV19; CDR3 DNA: TGTGCCAGTAGCTATTCCCCACGGAACACCGGGGAGCTGTTTTTT; CDR3 protein: CASSYSPRNTGELFF
J gene: TRBJ2-4; clone size: few; D gene: TRBD2; V gene: TRBV3-1; CDR3 DNA: TGTGCCAGCAGCCCCACCGGTAGCGGGGGAGACATTCAGTACTTC; CDR3 protein: CASSPTGSGGDIQYF
J gene: TRBJ2-2; clone size: many; D gene: TRBD1; V gene: TRBV6-6; CDR3 DNA: TGTGCCAGCAGCCAGACAGGGTCCGGGGAGCTGTTTTTT; CDR3 protein: CASSQTGSGELFF
J gene: TRBJ2-1; clone size: -; D gene: TRBD2; V gene: TRBV7-9; CDR3 DNA: TGTGCCAGCAGCCCTAAAAACGGGGAGGGTGAGCAGTTCTTC; CDR3 protein: CASSPKNGEGEQFF
J gene: TRBJ2-6; clone size: few; D gene: -; V gene: TRBV28; CDR3 DNA: TGTGCCAGCAGTACCGGTGCGGCTGGGGCCAACGTCCTGACTTTC; CDR3 protein: CASSTGAAGANVLTF
J gene: TRBJ1-2; clone size: few; D gene: -; V gene: TRBV20-1; CDR3 DNA: TGCAGTGCTACAGGACGCTATGGCTACACCTTC; CDR3 protein: CSATGRYGYTF
J gene: TRBJ2-3; clone size: -; D gene: TRBD2; V gene: TRBV7-2; CDR3 DNA: TGTGCCAGCAGGTTCAGCGGGATGGGAGATACGCAGTATTTT; CDR3 protein: CASRFSGMGDTQYF
J gene: TRBJ2-5; clone size: -; D gene: -; V gene: TRBV15; CDR3 DNA: TGTGCCACCAGCACCACGACAGGCAGGACCCAGTACTTC; CDR3 protein: CATSTTTGRTQYF
J gene: TRBJ1-6; clone size: -; D gene: TRBD1; V gene: TRBV15; CDR3 DNA: TGTGCCACCAGCAGAGACCGGACAGGAAATTCACCCCTCCACTTT; CDR3 protein: CATSRDRTGNSPLHF
J gene: TRBJ2-3; clone size: -; D gene: -; V gene: TRBV5-1; CDR3 DNA: TGCGCCAGCAGCTTTGATGGGCAGGTTGGGGCAGATACGCAGTATTTT; CDR3 protein: CASSFDGQVGADTQYF